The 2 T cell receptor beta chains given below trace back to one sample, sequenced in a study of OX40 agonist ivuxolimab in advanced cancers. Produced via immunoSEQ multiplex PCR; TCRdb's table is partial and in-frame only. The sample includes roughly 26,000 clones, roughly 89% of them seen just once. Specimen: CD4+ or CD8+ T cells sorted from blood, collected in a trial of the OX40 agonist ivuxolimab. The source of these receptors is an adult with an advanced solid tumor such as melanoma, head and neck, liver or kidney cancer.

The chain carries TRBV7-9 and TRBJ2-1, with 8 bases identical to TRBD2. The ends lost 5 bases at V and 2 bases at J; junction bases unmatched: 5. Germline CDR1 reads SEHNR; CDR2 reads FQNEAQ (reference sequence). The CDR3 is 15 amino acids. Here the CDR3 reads CASSLPGLAYNEQFF. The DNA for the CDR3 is TGTGCCAGCAGCCTTCCGGGACTAGCCTACAATGAGCAGTTCTTC.

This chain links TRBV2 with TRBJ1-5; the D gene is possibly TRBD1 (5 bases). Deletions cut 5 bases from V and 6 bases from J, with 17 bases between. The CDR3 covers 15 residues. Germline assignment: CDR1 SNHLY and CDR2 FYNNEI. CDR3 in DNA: TGTGCCAGCAGTCAAGGACACACCGGGTCTCAGCCCCAGCATTTT. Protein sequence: CASSQGHTGSQPQHF.